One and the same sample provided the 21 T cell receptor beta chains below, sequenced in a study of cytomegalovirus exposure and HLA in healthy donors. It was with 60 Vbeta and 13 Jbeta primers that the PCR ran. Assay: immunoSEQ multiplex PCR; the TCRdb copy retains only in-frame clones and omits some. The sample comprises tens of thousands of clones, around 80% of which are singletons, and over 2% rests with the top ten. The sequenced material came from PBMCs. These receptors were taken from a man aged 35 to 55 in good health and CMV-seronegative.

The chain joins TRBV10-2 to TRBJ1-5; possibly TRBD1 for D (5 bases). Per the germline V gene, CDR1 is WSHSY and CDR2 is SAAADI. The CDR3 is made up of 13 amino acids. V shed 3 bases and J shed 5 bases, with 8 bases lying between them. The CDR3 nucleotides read TGCGCCAGCAGTGACGACAGCTATCAGCCCCAGCATTTT. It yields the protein CASSDDSYQPQHF.

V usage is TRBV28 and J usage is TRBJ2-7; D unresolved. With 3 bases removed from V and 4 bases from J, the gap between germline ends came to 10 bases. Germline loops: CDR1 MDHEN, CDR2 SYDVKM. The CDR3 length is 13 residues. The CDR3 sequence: CASSFNERYEQYF. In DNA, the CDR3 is TGTGCCAGCAGTTTTAACGAGCGTTACGAGCAGTACTTC.

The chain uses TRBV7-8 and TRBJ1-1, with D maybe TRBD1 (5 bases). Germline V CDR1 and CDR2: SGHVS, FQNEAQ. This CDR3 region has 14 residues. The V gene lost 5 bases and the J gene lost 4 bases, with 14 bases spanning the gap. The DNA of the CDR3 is TGTGCCAGCAGCATACGGAGGGGTGCCACTGAAGCTTTCTTT. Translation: CASSIRRGATEAFF.

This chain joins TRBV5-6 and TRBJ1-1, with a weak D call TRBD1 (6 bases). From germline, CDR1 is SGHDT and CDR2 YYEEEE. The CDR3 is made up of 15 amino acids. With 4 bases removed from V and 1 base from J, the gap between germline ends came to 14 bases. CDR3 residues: CASSLDRFSNTEAFF. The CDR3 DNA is TGTGCCAGCAGCCTGGACAGATTTTCGAACACTGAAGCTTTCTTT.

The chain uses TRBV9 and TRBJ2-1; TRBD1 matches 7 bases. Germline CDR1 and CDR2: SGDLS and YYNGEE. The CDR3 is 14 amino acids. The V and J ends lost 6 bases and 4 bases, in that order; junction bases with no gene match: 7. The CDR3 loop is CASTPRDSYNEQFF. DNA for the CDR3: TGTGCCAGCACCCCCAGGGACAGTTACAATGAGCAGTTCTTC.

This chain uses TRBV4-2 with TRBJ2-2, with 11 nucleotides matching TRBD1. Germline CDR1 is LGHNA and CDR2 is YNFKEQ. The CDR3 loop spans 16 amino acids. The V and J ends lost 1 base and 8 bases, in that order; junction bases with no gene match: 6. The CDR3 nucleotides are TGTGCCAGCAGCCAAGCCGGACAGGGGGCAAAAGGGGAGCTGTTTTTT. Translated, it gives CASSQAGQGAKGELFF.

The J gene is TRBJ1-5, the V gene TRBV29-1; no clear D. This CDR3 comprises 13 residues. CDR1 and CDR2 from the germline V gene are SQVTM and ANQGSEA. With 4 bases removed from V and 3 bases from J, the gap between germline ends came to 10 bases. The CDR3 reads CSVGAGLNQPQHF. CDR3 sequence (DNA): TGCAGCGTTGGAGCAGGACTCAATCAGCCCCAGCATTTT.

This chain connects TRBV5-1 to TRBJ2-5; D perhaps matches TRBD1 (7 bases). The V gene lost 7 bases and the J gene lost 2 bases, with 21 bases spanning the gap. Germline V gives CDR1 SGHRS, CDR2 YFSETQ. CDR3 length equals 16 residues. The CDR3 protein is CASLGRVAGGQETQYF. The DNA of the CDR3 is TGCGCCAGCCTCGGAAGAGTCGCAGGGGGGCAAGAGACCCAGTACTTC. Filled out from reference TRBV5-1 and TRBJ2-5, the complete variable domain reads KAGVTQTPRYLIKTRGQQVTLSCSPISGHRSVSWYQQTPGQGLQFLFEYFSETQRNKGNFPGRFSGRQFSNSRSEMNVSTLELGDSALYLCASLGRVAGGQETQYFGPGTRLLVL.

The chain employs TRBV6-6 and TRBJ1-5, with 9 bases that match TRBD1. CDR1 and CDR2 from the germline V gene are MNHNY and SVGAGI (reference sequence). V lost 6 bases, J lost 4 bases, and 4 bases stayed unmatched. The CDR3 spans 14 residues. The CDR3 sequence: CASSRDRVNQPQHF. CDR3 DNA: TGTGCCAGCAGCCGGGACAGGGTAAATCAGCCCCAGCATTTT.

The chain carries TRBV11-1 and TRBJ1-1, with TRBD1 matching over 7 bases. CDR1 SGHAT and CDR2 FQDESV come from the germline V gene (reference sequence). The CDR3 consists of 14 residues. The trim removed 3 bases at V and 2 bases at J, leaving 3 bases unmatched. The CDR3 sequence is CASSLRQGNTEAFF. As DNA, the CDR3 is TGTGCCAGCAGCTTGCGACAGGGTAACACTGAAGCTTTCTTT.

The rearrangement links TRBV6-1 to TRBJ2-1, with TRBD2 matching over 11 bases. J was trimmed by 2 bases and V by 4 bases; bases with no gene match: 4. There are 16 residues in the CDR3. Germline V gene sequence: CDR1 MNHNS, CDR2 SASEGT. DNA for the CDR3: TGTGCCAGCAGTGGACTAGCGGGAATCCCCTACAATGAGCAGTTCTTC. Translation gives CASSGLAGIPYNEQFF.

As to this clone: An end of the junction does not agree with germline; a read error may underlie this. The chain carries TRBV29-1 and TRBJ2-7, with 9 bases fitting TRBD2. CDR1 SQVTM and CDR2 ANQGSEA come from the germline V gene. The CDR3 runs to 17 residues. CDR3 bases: TGCATCGTTTACTCGGGGGGGCTAGCGGGAAGCTCCTACGAGCAGTACTTC. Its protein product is CIVYSGGLAGSSYEQYF.

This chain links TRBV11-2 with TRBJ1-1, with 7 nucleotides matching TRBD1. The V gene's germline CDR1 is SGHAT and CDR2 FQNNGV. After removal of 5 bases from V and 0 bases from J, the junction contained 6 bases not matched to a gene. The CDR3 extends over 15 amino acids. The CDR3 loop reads CASSLRQGLNTEAFF. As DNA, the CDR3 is TGTGCCAGCAGCCTCCGACAGGGCTTGAACACTGAAGCTTTCTTT.

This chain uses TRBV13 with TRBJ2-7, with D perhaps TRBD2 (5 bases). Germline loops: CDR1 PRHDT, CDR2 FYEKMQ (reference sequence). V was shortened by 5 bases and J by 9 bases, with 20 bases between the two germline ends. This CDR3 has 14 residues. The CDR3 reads CASSTSETYEGQYF. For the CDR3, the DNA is TGTGCCAGCAGCACCAGCGAGACCTACGAGGGGCAGTACTTC.

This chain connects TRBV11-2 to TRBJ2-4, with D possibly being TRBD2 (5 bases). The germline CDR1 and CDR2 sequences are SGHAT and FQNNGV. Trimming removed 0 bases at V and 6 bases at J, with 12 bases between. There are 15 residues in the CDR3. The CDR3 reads CASSLDPVGGNIQYF. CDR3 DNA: TGTGCCAGCAGCTTAGATCCGGTAGGAGGAAACATTCAGTACTTC.

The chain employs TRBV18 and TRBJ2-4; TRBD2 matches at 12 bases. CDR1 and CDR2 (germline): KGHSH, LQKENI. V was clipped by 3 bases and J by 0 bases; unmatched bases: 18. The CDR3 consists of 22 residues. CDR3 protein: CASSPRSRLAGESFLAKNIQYF. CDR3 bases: TGTGCCAGCTCACCCCGTAGTAGACTAGCGGGAGAGAGTTTTCTAGCCAAAAACATTCAGTACTTC.

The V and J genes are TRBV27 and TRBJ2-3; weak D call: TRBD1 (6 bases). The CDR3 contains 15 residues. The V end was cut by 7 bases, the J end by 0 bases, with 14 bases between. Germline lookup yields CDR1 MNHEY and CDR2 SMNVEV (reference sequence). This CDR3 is CASMTGFTSTDTQYF. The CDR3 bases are TGTGCCAGCATGACAGGATTCACAAGCACAGATACGCAGTATTTT.

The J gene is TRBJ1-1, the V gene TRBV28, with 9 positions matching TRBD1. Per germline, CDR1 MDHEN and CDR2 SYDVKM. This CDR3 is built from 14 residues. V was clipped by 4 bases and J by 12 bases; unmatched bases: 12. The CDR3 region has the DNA TGTGCCAGCAGTTCCCTCGACAGGGGGAATTTACCTTTCTTT. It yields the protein CASSSLDRGNLPFF.

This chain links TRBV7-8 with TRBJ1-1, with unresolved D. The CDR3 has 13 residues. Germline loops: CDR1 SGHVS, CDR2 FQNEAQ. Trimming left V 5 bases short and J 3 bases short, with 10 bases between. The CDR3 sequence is CASSPEAYTEAFF. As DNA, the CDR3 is TGTGCCAGCAGCCCAGAGGCCTACACTGAAGCTTTCTTT.

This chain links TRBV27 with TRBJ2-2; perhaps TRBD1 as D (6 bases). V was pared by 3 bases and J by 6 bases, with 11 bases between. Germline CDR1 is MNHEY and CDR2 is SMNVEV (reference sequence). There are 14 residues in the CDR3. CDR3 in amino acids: CASSFGTRAGELFF. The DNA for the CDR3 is TGTGCCAGCAGTTTCGGGACACGGGCCGGGGAGCTGTTTTTT.

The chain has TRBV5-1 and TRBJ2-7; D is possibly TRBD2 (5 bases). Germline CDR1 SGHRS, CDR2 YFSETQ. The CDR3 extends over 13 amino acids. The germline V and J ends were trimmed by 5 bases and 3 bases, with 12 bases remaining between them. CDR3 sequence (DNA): TGCGCCAGCAGACCGACTAATTTCTACGAGCAGTACTTC. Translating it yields CASRPTNFYEQYF.